The source of this T cell receptor (beta chain) is a study of T-cell memory formation after mild COVID-19. General study results and limits: Researchers found some responding clones in pre-infection memory, a sign that cross-reactive memory joined. Clones that contracted from day 15 to 85 were balanced CD4/CD8, while later expanders leaned CD4+.

Germline V gene data show CDR1 as SGHRS and CDR2 as YFSETQ. The CDR3 totals 12 residues. V lost 1 base, J lost 8 bases, and 9 bases lay in between. Only a few counts were recorded for this clonotype. Its specificity is not known. Employing constant-segment primers, 5'RACE generated TCR alpha and TCR beta cDNA libraries bearing sample barcodes and UMIs. One entry per CDR3 protein results from TCRdb running MiXCR on the 5' RACE reads. The data hold a few hundred thousand distinct CDR3 sequences, with around 27% observed a single time. The genes are TRBV5-1 and TRBJ1-2; no clear D. This TCR was recovered from an adult woman who had mild COVID-19 (a few samples of this study predate the infection). Cell type and time point are not known. Input material: PBMCs or a T cell subset sorted from them (not recorded which). The CDR3 nucleotides read TGCGCCAGCAGCTTGAAGGAGGAGGGCTACACCTTC. It yields the protein CASSLKEEGYTF.